This TCR beta chain was captured by sequencing in a study of blood T cells in healthy people across ages. As to this clonotype: Its antigen remains unknown.

A J-beta primer mix and a sample-barcoded 5' primer were used in a second PCR of roughly 6 to 11 cycles. TCRdb recomputed calls from the 5' RACE reads with MiXCR, one row per CDR3 protein. The data show 1 million or so distinct CDR3 sequences, more than 35% seen once. Broader study findings: Greater diversity and more naive CD4+ cells were seen in long-lived donors than in aged donors. The recorded TCR beta diversity per million T cells decreased in a roughly linear manner with age. Naive T cell percentage by flow cytometry tracked strongly with beta diversity.

This CDR3 comprises 17 residues. The junction had 1 base not matched to a gene; V was cut back by 1 base and J by 0 bases. CDR1 SGHVS and CDR2 FNYEAQ come from the germline V gene. The TCR sequence derives from a woman aged 60-75 years in good health. The genes are TRBV7-6 and TRBJ2-2; TRBD2 agrees at 11 bases. Material: blood. The CDR3 spells CASSLGLAGPNTGELFF. The CDR3 coding sequence is TGTGCCAGCAGCTTAGGACTAGCGGGGCCGAACACCGGGGAGCTGTTTTTT. The complete variable domain, with remaining parts taken from reference TRBV7-6 and TRBJ2-2, reads GAGVSQSPRYKVTKRGQDVALRCDPISGHVSLYWYRQALGQGPEFLTYFNYEAQQDKSGLPNDRFSAERPEGSISTLTIQRTEQRDSAMYRCASSLGLAGPNTGELFFGEGSRLTVL.